The 21 T cell receptor beta chains below all came from one sample that was sequenced in a study of T cell changes during pregnancy in multiple sclerosis. Profiling relied on immunoSEQ multiplex PCR, and the TCRdb table lists in-frame clones only, not all of them. The table includes some 60,000 clones, approximately 87% detected once. Material: peripheral blood from another person, used as feeder cells. All receptors come from a human donor whose cells served as feeder cells for cultures in a pregnancy study.

The chain couples TRBV11-3 to TRBJ2-7; 7 bases align to TRBD2. V lost 5 bases to trimming and J lost 5 bases; unmatched junction nucleotides: 9. The CDR3 loop spans 14 amino acids. The germline V gene encodes CDR1 SGHNT and CDR2 YENEEA. The CDR3 coding sequence is TGTGCCAGCAGCCCCGGCGGCGGGAGCGACGAGCAGTACTTC. Translated, it gives CASSPGGGSDEQYF. The variable domain in full, completed from reference TRBV11-3 and TRBJ2-7, reads EAGVVQSPRYKIIEKKQPVAFWCNPISGHNTLYWYLQNLGQGPELLIRYENEEAVDDSQLPKDRFSAERLKGVDSTLKIQPAELGDSAVYLCASSPGGGSDEQYFGPGTRLTVT.

This rearrangement joins TRBV5-1 to TRBJ1-2; TRBD1 matches at 7 bases. J lost 4 bases, V lost 4 bases, and 10 bases had no gene match. In germline, CDR1 is SGHRS, CDR2 YFSETQ. The CDR3 spans 15 residues. Written as DNA, the CDR3 is TGCGCCAGCAGCCCAAACAGGGGTGGTGTCTATGGCTACACCTTC. Protein product: CASSPNRGGVYGYTF.

This clone turned up a few times. The V and J genes are TRBV29-1 and TRBJ1-2; D not certain. Germline V CDR1 and CDR2: SQVTM, ANQGSEA. Trimming cost V 5 bases and J 8 bases, with 21 bases left between them. This CDR3 is 14 amino acids long. CDR3 region: CSVHRFGIPEGYTF. The CDR3 DNA reads as TGCAGCGTTCACCGATTCGGGATCCCTGAGGGCTACACCTTC.

The chain links TRBV4-1 to TRBJ2-2; D remains ambiguous. In germline, CDR1 is MGHRA, CDR2 YSYEKL. CDR3 length: 14 amino acids. The ends were cut back, 3 bases at V and 4 bases at J, with 9 bases in the middle. Here the CDR3 reads CASSQQYITGELFF. The CDR3 nucleotides are TGCGCCAGCAGCCAGCAATACATCACCGGGGAGCTGTTTTTT.

The V and J genes are TRBV11-2 and TRBJ1-1, with D possibly TRBD1 on 6 matching bases. CDR1 is SGHAT, CDR2 FQNNGV, per germline. The CDR3 length is 13 residues. Trimming took off 6 bases at V and 6 bases at J, with 14 bases between the two ends. As DNA, the CDR3 is TGTGCCAGCAGAGATGGGGGCTCGGCTGAAGCTTTCTTT. Translating gives CASRDGGSAEAFF. Combining the CDR3 with reference TRBV11-2 and TRBJ1-1 gives the whole variable domain EAGVAQSPRYKIIEKRQSVAFWCNPISGHATLYWYQQILGQGPKLLIQFQNNGVVDDSQLPKDRFSAERLKGVDSTLKIQPAKLEDSAVYLCASRDGGSAEAFFGQGTRLTVV.

In this sample, this clone turned up a few times. The chain recombines TRBV19 with TRBJ1-6; perhaps TRBD1 as D (5 bases). The germline V and J ends were trimmed by 9 bases and 14 bases, with 11 bases remaining between them. This CDR3 is built from 10 residues. CDR1 and CDR2 from the germline V gene are LNHDA and SQIVND (reference sequence). Here the CDR3 reads CASGQYSLHF. CDR3 DNA: TGTGCCAGCGGACAATACTCCCTCCACTTT.

CDR3 amino acids: CASDSFGELFF. Written as DNA, the CDR3 is TGTGCCAGTGACAGTTTTGGGGAGCTGTTTTTT. The chain has TRBV19 and TRBJ2-2; perhaps TRBD1 as D (5 bases). CDR1 LNHDA and CDR2 SQIVND come from the germline V gene (reference sequence). CDR3 length: 11 amino acids. The V end was cut by 8 bases, the J end by 8 bases, with 9 bases between.

V and J are TRBV21-1 and TRBJ2-5; TRBD2, as called in the table, went unchecked against the DNA. TRBV21-1 is given as a pseudogene. The CDR3 consists of 13 residues. The CDR3 coding sequence is TGTGCCAGCAGCAAAGAGCATCCGGAGACCCAGTACTTC. This gives the protein CASSKEHPETQYF.

This chain joins TRBV29-1 and TRBJ1-2; 7 bases match TRBD1. CDR3 length equals 15 residues. Unmatched junction bases numbered 12, after V lost 4 bases and J lost 4 bases. The germline V gene encodes CDR1 SQVTM and CDR2 ANQGSEA. The CDR3 DNA reads TGCAGCGTTGGGGAAGGAGGAGGGGGCCCCTATGGCTACACCTTC. This encodes CSVGEGGGGPYGYTF.

The rearrangement joins TRBV19 to TRBJ2-3, with D tentatively TRBD1 (5 bases). The germline CDR1 and CDR2 sequences are LNHDA and SQIVND (reference sequence). V was pared by 6 bases and J by 4 bases, with 14 bases between. The CDR3 totals 14 residues. The CDR3 bases are TGTGCCAGTAGCCTAGACTGGGGCGCAGATACGCAGTATTTT. Its translation is CASSLDWGADTQYF.

This clone was found once. This chain joins TRBV5-1 and TRBJ2-5, with TRBD1 identical over 8 bases. The CDR3 covers 14 residues. CDR1 and CDR2 from the germline V gene are SGHRS and YFSETQ. With 4 bases clipped from V and 2 bases from J, the junction kept 4 bases outside the gene matches. The CDR3 sequence: CASSHTGGQETQYF. The CDR3 nucleotides read TGCGCCAGCAGCCATACAGGGGGACAAGAGACCCAGTACTTC.

This clone has only a few counts. This sequence joins TRBV7-2 and TRBJ1-5; tentative D call: TRBD1 (5 bases). This CDR3 has 12 residues. V gave up 5 bases and J gave up 13 bases, with 15 bases separating them. The germline CDR1 and CDR2 sequences are SGHTA and FQGNSA. CDR3: CASSATPGTQHF. For the CDR3, the DNA is TGTGCCAGCAGCGCGACCCCCGGGACTCAGCATTTT.

This clone was detected only once. The gene calls are TRBV7-2 and TRBJ2-4; 8 bases agree with TRBD1. The CDR3 extends over 15 amino acids. CDR1 and CDR2 (germline): SGHTA, FQGNSA. After removal of 5 bases from V and 3 bases from J, the junction contained 6 bases not matched to a gene. The CDR3 protein is CASSQEQGGKNIQYF. The CDR3 DNA reads as TGTGCCAGCAGCCAAGAACAGGGGGGCAAAAACATTCAGTACTTC.

The J gene is TRBJ2-1, the V gene TRBV9; 9 bases align to TRBD1. CDR1 is SGDLS and CDR2 is YYNGEE in the germline V gene. Trimming at V came to 4 bases and at J to 0 bases, leaving 11 bases not matched to a gene. This CDR3 is 18 amino acids long. The chain's CDR3 is CASSILSGTGSSYNEQFF. The CDR3 DNA reads as TGTGCCAGCAGCATCCTTTCCGGGACAGGGTCCTCCTACAATGAGCAGTTCTTC.

This chain links TRBV2 with TRBJ2-6; D uncertain. The CDR3 has 13 residues. From germline, CDR1 is SNHLY and CDR2 FYNNEI. Deletions cut 3 bases from V and 9 bases from J, with 9 bases between. This CDR3 reads CASSDTNFNVLTF. CDR3 DNA sequence: TGTGCCAGCAGTGACACCAATTTCAACGTCCTGACTTTC.

The rearrangement uses TRBV7-2 and TRBJ1-4; D gene uncertain. The germline V and J ends were trimmed by 1 base and 7 bases, with 19 bases remaining between them. The CDR3 loop spans 17 amino acids. Looked up from germline, CDR1 is SGHTA and CDR2 is FQGNSA. The CDR3 DNA reads TGTGCCAGCAGCTTAGACGGCAGGTCAACTAGGAGTGAAAAACTGTTTTTT. Its translation is CASSLDGRSTRSEKLFF.

This clone was seen only once. The chain combines TRBV27 with TRBJ2-1; 9 bases map to TRBD1. The CDR3 is made up of 15 amino acids. Losses at the gene ends were 2 bases for V and 7 bases for J; bases not matched to a gene: 6. CDR1 is MNHEY and CDR2 is SMNVEV in the germline V gene (reference sequence). CDR3 nucleotide sequence: TGTGCCAGCAGTTTACGGGACAGGGATTATAATGAGCAGTTCTTC. Translated: CASSLRDRDYNEQFF.

This clone was detected only once. The rearrangement joins TRBV19 to TRBJ2-1; D is unresolved. The germline gives CDR1 LNHDA, CDR2 SQIVND (reference sequence). The V end was cut by 3 bases, the J end by 6 bases, with 15 bases between. The length of the CDR3 is 15 residues. DNA of the CDR3: TGTGCCAGTAGTATCCGGGCAGGTCTCTTCAATGAGCAGTTCTTC. It is translated as CASSIRAGLFNEQFF.

The CDR3 is CASSRDRVYGYTF. The CDR3 coding sequence is TGCGCCAGCAGCCGCGACAGGGTATATGGCTACACCTTC. This chain uses TRBV4-3 with TRBJ1-2; 7 bases fit TRBD1. Germline CDR1 LGHNA, CDR2 YSLEER. J lost 5 bases, V lost 4 bases, and 4 bases had no gene match. This CDR3 is built from 13 residues.

The rearrangement links TRBV5-1 to TRBJ1-1; no clear D. Looked up from germline, CDR1 is SGHRS and CDR2 is YFSETQ. V was trimmed by 0 bases and J by 1 base, leaving 13 bases between them. The length of the CDR3 is 16 residues. The CDR3 nucleotides are TGCGCCAGCAGCTTGGTTCCCGGGCTACGGAACACTGAAGCTTTCTTT. Encoded protein: CASSLVPGLRNTEAFF.

This chain connects TRBV10-2 to TRBJ2-5; the D gene is possibly TRBD2 (7 bases). Germline CDR1 is WSHSY and CDR2 is SAAADI. Trimming cost V 6 bases and J 1 base, with 18 bases left between them. The CDR3 length is 16 residues. The CDR3, as DNA: TGCGCCAGCAGGGAACTGGGGGGGGGCCTCCAAGAGACCCAGTACTTC. Its protein product is CASRELGGGLQETQYF.